The 4 T cell receptor beta chains below all came from one sample that was sequenced in a study of brain T cells in children with intractable seizures (dated by TCRdb to the early 2020s). Library preparation was by the immunoSEQ multiplex PCR assay. What TCRdb holds here is the immuneACCESS table cut down to in-frame rearrangements. Part of the clones is not present; checked against another copy, under half of the missing clones reflect an unresolved V gene, and the others are unexplained. This sample has 340,000 or so clones in its table, and 93% of those were observed once. The top ten clones comprise roughly 5.8% of the sample. Interpreted using the paper, the time point label stands for: blood from clinic visit 5 months post-surgery; TSC patient then seizure free. Here the sequenced sample was peripheral blood, taken approximately 5 months after surgery. The receptors originated from a boy less than two years old with tuberous sclerosis and intractable seizures.

The J gene is TRBJ2-1, the V gene TRBV6-4, with D unclear. The CDR3 totals 13 residues. Deletions cut 1 base from V and 6 bases from J, with 7 bases between. Per the germline V gene, CDR1 is MRHNA and CDR2 is SNTAGT. CDR3 protein: CASSDFNSNEQFF. The DNA for the CDR3 is TGTGCCAGCAGTGACTTTAATTCCAATGAGCAGTTCTTC.

The chain is built from TRBV2 and TRBJ2-5; D not resolved. V was trimmed by 2 bases and J by 6 bases, leaving 16 bases between them. The CDR3 has 15 amino acids. CDR1 is SNHLY and CDR2 is FYNNEI in the germline V gene. The CDR3: CASSENDYDTQTQYF. The CDR3 nucleotides read TGTGCCAGCAGTGAAAACGATTATGACACCCAGACCCAGTACTTC.

V is TRBV11-2 and J is TRBJ2-7; TRBD2 aligns across 7 bases. Per the germline V gene, CDR1 is SGHAT and CDR2 is FQNNGV. This CDR3 has 16 residues. The V and J ends lost 1 base and 2 bases, in that order; junction bases with no gene match: 8. CDR3 DNA sequence: TGTGCCAGCAGCTTAGTACGCGGGAGACCCCCCTACGAGCAGTACTTC. This encodes CASSLVRGRPPYEQYF.

The rearrangement links TRBV6-5 to TRBJ1-1; no firm D call. Germline V gives CDR1 MNHEY, CDR2 SVGAGI. The CDR3 sequence is 11 residues long. Trimming stripped 8 bases from V and 7 bases from J, with 11 bases between. This chain's CDR3 is CASVRGGEAFF. For the CDR3, the DNA is TGTGCCAGCGTCCGAGGCGGTGAAGCTTTCTTT.